What follows describes a single T cell receptor (beta chain). This clonotype occurred once. Its antigen remains unidentified. At one end the junction does not follow the germline gene, possibly because of a read error. The data stem from a study of response to subunit inactivated influenza vaccine (dated by TCRdb to 2016 to 2019). A note on the overall study: Deep quantitative profiling of the T cell receptor repertoire was used in the study to follow responses to a trivalent subunit inactivated influenza vaccine.

The CDR3 contains 17 residues, cysteine and phenylalanine counted. The retained sequence is limited to the CDR3, 51 bases, with the frame set at the first base. The germline V gene (reference sequence) sets CDR1 to DFQATT and CDR2 to SNEGSKA. Here is what the overall study found, with its caveats: The authors proposed that each seasonal influenza vaccination may bring in only a limited number of new T cells.

The library was made by RT-PCR. Sequencing took place on an Illumina HiSeq 2500. TCRdb itself trimmed the public reads at Q25 with fastp, ran MiXCR and retained productive beta chains. Each entry merges the rows of one CDR3 protein and shows their most common DNA and genes. This sample gives 550,000 to 800,000 distinct CDR3 sequences in total; about 14% of them show up just once. The ten largest clones add up to less than 7% of the sample. The specimen comprised PBMCs from blood, sampled less than 15 days before vaccination. Recombination joined TRBV20-1 with TRBJ2-3; a stretch of 7 junction bases matches TRBD2. This TCR came from a man between 50 and 59 years old who received an inactivated influenza vaccine. Donor details come from another sample of the same person, matched by shared clones. DNA sequence: TGCTGTGCTAGTAGTAGGAGCCAGCGGGGCCGCACAGATACGCAGTATTTT. Translation gives CCASSRSQRGRTDTQYF.